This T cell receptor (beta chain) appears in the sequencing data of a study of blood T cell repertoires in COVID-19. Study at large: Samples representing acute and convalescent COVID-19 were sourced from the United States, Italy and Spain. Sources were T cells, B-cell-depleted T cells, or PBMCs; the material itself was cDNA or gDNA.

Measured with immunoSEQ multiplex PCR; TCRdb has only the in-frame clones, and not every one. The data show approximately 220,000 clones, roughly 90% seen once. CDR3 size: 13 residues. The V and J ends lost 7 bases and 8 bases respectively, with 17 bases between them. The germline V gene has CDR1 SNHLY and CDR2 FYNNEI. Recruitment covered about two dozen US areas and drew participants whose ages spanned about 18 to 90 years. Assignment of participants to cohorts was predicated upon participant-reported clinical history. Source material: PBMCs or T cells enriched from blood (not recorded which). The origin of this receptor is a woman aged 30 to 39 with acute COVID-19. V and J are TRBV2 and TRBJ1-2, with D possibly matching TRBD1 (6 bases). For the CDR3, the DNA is TGTGCCAGCAACCCGGACAGCGACGGAGGCTACACCTTC. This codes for CASNPDSDGGYTF. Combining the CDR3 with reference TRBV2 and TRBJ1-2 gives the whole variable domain EPEVTQTPSHQVTQMGQEVILRCVPISNHLYFYWYRQILGQKVEFLVSFYNNEISEKSEIFDDQFSVERPDGSNFTLKIRSTKLEDSAMYFCASNPDSDGGYTFGSGTRLTVV.